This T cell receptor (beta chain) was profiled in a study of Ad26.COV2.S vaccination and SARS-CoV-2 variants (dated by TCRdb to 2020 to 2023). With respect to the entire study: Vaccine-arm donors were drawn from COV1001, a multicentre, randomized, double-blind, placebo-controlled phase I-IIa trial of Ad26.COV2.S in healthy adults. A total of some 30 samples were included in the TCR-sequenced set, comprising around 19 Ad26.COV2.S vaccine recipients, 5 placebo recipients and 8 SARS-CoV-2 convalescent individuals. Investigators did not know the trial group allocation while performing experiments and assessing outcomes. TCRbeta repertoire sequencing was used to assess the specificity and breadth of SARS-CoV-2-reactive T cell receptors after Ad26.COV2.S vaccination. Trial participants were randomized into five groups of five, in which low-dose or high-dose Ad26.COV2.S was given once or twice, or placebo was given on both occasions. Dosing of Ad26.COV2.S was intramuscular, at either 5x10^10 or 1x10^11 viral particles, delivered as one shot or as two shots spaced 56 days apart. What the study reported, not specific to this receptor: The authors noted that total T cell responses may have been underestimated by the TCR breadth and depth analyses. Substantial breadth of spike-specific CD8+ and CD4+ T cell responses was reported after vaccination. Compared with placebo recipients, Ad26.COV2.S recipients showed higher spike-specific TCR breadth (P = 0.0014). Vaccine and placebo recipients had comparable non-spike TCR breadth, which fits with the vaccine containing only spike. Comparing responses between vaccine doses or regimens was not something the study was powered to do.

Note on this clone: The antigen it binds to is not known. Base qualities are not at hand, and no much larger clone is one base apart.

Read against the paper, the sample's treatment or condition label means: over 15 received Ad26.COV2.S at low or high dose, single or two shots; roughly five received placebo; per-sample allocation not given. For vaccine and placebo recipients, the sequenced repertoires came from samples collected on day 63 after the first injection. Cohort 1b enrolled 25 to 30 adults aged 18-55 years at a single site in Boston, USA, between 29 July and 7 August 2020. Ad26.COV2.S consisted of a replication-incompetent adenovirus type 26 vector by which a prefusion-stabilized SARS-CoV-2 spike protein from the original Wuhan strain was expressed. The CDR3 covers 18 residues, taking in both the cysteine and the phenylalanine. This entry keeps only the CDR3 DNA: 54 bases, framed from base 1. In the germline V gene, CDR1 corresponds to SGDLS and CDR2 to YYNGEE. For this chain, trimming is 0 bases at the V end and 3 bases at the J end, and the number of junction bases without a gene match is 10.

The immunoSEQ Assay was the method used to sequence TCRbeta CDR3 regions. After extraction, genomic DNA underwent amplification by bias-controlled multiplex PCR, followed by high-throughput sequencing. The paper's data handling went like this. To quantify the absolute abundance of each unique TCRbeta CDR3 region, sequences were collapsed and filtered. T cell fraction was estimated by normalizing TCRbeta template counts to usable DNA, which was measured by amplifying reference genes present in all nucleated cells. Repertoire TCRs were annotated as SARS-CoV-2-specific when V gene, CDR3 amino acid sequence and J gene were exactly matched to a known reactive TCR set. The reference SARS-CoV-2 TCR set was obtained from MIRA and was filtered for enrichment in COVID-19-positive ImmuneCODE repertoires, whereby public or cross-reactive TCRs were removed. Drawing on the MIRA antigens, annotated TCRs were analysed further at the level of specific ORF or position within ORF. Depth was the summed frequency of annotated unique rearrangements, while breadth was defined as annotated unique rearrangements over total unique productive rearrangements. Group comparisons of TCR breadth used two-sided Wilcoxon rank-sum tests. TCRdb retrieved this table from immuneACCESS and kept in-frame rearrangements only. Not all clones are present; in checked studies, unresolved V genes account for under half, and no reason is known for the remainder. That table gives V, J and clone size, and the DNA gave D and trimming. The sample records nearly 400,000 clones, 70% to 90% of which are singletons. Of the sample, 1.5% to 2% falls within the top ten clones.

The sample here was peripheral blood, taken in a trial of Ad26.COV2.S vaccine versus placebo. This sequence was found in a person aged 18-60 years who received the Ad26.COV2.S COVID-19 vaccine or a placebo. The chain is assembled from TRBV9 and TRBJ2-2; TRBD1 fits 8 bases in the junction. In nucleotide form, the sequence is TGTGCCAGCAGCGTAGACCCTGGACAGGGAGTGGACACCGGGGAGCTGTTTTTT. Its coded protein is CASSVDPGQGVDTGELFF.